These 5 T cell receptor beta chains share one sample of origin, sequenced in a study of blood T cell repertoires in COVID-19. The assay was immunoSEQ multiplex PCR, and TCRdb's table has in-frame clones only and misses some. The data show 75,000 to 95,000 clones, 55% to 80% seen once. Sequencing was carried out using peripheral blood. These receptor sequences come from a woman in her fifties or sixties in a cohort sampled during active or convalescent COVID-19.

This chain links TRBV6-2 or TRBV6-3 with TRBJ2-3; no firm D call. The V end was cut by 5 bases, the J end by 0 bases, with 6 bases between. Germline loops: CDR1 MNHEY, CDR2 SVGEGT. The CDR3 length is 13 residues. For the CDR3, the DNA is TGTGCCAGCAGTCCCTATAGCACAGATACGCAGTATTTT. This gives the protein CASSPYSTDTQYF.

In this sample, this clone turned up a few times. The germline gene is not matched at one end of the junction; a read error may be the cause. V and J are TRBV10-3 and TRBJ1-1, with TRBD1 matching over 9 bases. Germline CDR1 is ENHRY and CDR2 is SYGVKD. This CDR3 region has 12 residues. For the CDR3, the DNA is TGTGCTATCAGACAGGGGGGGACTGAAGCTTTCTTT. Its protein is CAIRQGGTEAFF.

This chain connects TRBV7-8 to TRBJ2-1; weak D call: TRBD1 (6 bases). The CDR3 loop spans 15 amino acids. Trimming took 6 bases from V and 3 from J, leaving 15 bases between them. Germline loops: CDR1 SGHVS, CDR2 FQNEAQ. The CDR3 region is CASSQDTGFYNEQFF. The CDR3 region has the DNA TGTGCCAGCAGTCAGGATACAGGGTTCTACAATGAGCAGTTCTTC.

The chain carries TRBV18 and TRBJ2-1; 7 nucleotides agree with TRBD2. This CDR3 has 14 amino acids. Germline V gives CDR1 KGHSH, CDR2 LQKENI. V gave up 6 bases and J gave up 8 bases; unmatched junction bases: 10. The CDR3 loop is CASSAPLSGDEQFF. DNA of the CDR3: TGTGCCAGCTCTGCTCCGCTCAGCGGGGATGAGCAGTTCTTC.

This chain connects TRBV6-6 to TRBJ2-5, with D perhaps matching TRBD2 (6 bases). Germline V gives CDR1 MNHNY, CDR2 SVGAGI (reference sequence). There are 13 residues in the CDR3. V shed 4 bases and J shed 5 bases, with 11 bases lying between them. CDR3 in DNA: TGTGCCAGCAGTTCCAGGCTAGCGGAGACCCAGTACTTC. Translating it yields CASSSRLAETQYF.